Given below is one TCR beta chain in context. In the same sample, other DNA sequences code for this CDR3. Produced via immunoSEQ multiplex PCR; TCRdb's table is partial and in-frame only. The repertoire holds about 190,000 clones, with roughly 80% as singletons. This entry is derived from a study of blood T cell repertoires in COVID-19. Source material: peripheral blood. This sequence was found in a man in his fifties or sixties with active or convalescent COVID-19.

CDR3 sequence (DNA): TGTGCCAGCAGCCCCTCCCTGGATACGCAGTATTTT. It encodes CASSPSLDTQYF. V usage is TRBV9 and J usage is TRBJ2-3; D is unresolved. The CDR3 length is 12 residues. V was trimmed by 4 bases and J by 6 bases, leaving 9 bases between them. Germline V gives CDR1 SGDLS, CDR2 YYNGEE.